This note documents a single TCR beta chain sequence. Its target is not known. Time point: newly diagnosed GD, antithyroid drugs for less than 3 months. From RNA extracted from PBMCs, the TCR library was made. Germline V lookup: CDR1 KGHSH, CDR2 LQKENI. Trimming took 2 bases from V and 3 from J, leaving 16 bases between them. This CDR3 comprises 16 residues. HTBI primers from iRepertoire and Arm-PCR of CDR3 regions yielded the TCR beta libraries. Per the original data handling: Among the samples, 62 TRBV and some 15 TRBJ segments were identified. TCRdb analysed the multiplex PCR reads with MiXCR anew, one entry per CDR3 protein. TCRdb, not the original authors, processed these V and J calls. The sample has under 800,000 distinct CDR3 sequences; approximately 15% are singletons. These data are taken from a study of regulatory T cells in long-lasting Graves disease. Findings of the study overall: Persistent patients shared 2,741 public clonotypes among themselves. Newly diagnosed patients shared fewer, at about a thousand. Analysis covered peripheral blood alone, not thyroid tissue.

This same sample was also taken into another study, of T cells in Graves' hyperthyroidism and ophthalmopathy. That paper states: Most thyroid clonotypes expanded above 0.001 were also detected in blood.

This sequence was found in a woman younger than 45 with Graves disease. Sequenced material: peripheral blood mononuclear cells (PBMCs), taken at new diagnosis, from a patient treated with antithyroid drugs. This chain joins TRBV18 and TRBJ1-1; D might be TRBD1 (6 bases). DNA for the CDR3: TGTGCCAGCTCACCATTTTCCGGGACATCGGACACTGAAGCTTTCTTT. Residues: CASSPFSGTSDTEAFF.